This T cell receptor beta chain is drawn from a study of shared clonotypes between healthy human individuals. In this sample, this clone turned up once. With 0 bases clipped from V and 0 bases from J, the junction kept 4 bases outside the gene matches. The CDR3 is made up of 16 amino acids. Germline CDR1 SGHRS, CDR2 YFSETQ. Method: immunoSEQ multiplex PCR; TCRdb's copy keeps in-frame clones and lacks some. Seen here are nearly 500,000 clones, 70% to 80% observed once, and the top ten hold approximately 12%. Sequencing used PBMCs. The chain links TRBV5-1 to TRBJ2-7, with 9 bases fitting TRBD2. This TCR derives from a middle-aged woman in good health. Some clones in this sample may be carry-over from other donors' samples. DNA for the CDR3: TGCGCCAGCAGCTTGGGCGGGGGGGCCAGCTCCTACGAGCAGTACTTC. Its protein is CASSLGGGASSYEQYF.